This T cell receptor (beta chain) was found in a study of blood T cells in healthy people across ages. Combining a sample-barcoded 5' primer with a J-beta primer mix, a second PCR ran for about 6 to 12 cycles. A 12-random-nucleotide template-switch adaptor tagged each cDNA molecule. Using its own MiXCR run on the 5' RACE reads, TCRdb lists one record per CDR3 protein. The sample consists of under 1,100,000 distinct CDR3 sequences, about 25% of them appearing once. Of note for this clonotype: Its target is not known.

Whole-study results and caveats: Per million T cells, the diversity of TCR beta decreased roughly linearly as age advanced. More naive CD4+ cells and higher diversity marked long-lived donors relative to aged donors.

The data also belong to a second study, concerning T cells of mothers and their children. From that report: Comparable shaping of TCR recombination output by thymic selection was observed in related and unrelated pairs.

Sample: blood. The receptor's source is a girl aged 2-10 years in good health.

In nucleotides, the CDR3 is TGTGCCAGCACCCCCGTGAGGGGTTACGAGCAGTACTTC. Translating gives CASTPVRGYEQYF. This chain uses TRBV6-2 or TRBV6-3 with TRBJ2-7, with D perhaps assigned TRBD1 or TRBD2 (5 bases each). This CDR3 is built from 13 residues. CDR1 is MNHEY, CDR2 SVGEGT, per germline. V lost 7 bases, J lost 4 bases, and 14 bases lay in between.